These T cell receptor beta chains were read from a single sample in a study of vaccination effects on CD4 cells after COVID-19. Only in-frame clones appear in the TCRdb table, and some are missing; sequencing was by immunoSEQ multiplex PCR. This table holds roughly 59,000 clones, 75% to 85% found once. These receptors have no identified antigens. The sample was CD4+ T cells from PBMCs cultured with HCoV-OC43 spike peptides, taken after COVID-19 vaccination. All receptors come from a human donor who received a COVID-19 vaccine. The CDR3 runs from the conserved cysteine through the conserved F or W. The D gene is left open where the match is weak. Rows give clone size only sometimes, using once, few, many, or a class for an expanded clone.

cdr3_length j_call v_call d_call clone_size cdr3_aa cdr3_nt
13 TRBJ2-3 TRBV6-1 - - CASSDWMENTQYF TGTGCCAGCAGTGATTGGATGGAAAATACGCAGTATTTT
14 TRBJ2-1 TRBV19 TRBD1 - CASSLGQVPNEQFF TGTGCCAGTAGTCTGGGACAGGTACCGAATGAGCAGTTCTTC
14 TRBJ2-1 TRBV29-1 - - CSGMGHGSYNEQFF TGCAGCGGAATGGGACACGGCTCCTACAATGAGCAGTTCTTC
14 TRBJ1-2 TRBV18 - - CASSPLRQEGGYTF TGTGCCAGCTCACCACTAAGACAGGAAGGGGGCTACACCTTC
15 TRBJ1-5 TRBV2 TRBD1 - CASRQTGGAGQPQHF TGTGCCAGCAGGCAGACAGGGGGCGCGGGTCAGCCCCAGCATTTT
12 TRBJ1-2 TRBV29-1 TRBD1 - CSVGTGSYGYTF TGCAGCGTCGGGACAGGGTCCTATGGCTACACCTTC
16 TRBJ2-5 TRBV6-2/TRBV6-3 TRBD2 - CASSIKGLAGVETQYF TGTGCCAGCAGCATAAAGGGACTAGCGGGGGTGGAGACCCAGTACTTC
15 TRBJ1-6 TRBV6-5 - - CATLPRNMQGSPLHF TGTGCCACACTACCCCGGAACATGCAAGGTTCACCCCTCCACTTT
15 TRBJ1-2 TRBV6-5 - - CASSYSEDSLYGYTF TGTGCCAGCAGTTACTCCGAGGACAGCCTCTATGGCTACACCTTC
15 TRBJ2-2 TRBV2 TRBD2 - CASVDSGTNTGELFF TGTGCCAGCGTTGATAGCGGGACGAACACCGGGGAGCTGTTTTTT
15 TRBJ1-5 TRBV10-3 TRBD1 - CAISEGTGIWQPQHF TGTGCCATCAGTGAGGGGACAGGAATTTGGCAGCCCCAGCATTTT
14 TRBJ2-1 TRBV6-1 - few CASSGAGRPNEQFF TGTGCCAGCAGTGGAGCTGGACGCCCCAATGAGCAGTTCTTC
15 TRBJ2-5 TRBV19 - - CASSIDLLARGTQYF TGTGCCAGTAGTATAGATCTTCTTGCGAGGGGGACCCAGTACTTC
15 TRBJ2-3 TRBV24-1 TRBD1 - CATSDDRGRVDTQYF TGTGCCACCAGTGATGACAGGGGGCGCGTCGATACGCAGTATTTT
15 TRBJ2-2 TRBV27 TRBD1 - CASSLRQGLNGELFF TGTGCCAGCAGTTTAAGACAGGGGTTAAACGGGGAGCTGTTTTTT
14 TRBJ1-1 TRBV3-1/TRBV3-2 - - CASSQERSRVEAFF TGTGCCAGCAGCCAAGAAAGGAGCAGGGTAGAAGCTTTCTTT
16 TRBJ1-2 TRBV6-5 TRBD1 - CASSYVPGQGTGGYTF TGTGCCAGCAGTTACGTACCGGGACAGGGGACTGGTGGCTACACCTTC
15 TRBJ2-5 TRBV24-1 TRBD1 - CATSDETTGPGTQYF TGTGCCACCAGTGATGAAACGACAGGGCCGGGGACCCAGTACTTC
14 TRBJ2-3 TRBV5-1 - - CASRYTGFADTQYF TGCGCCAGTAGATACACAGGGTTTGCAGATACGCAGTATTTT
14 TRBJ1-5 TRBV6-1 - - CASSEARQNQPQHF TGTGCCAGCAGTGAAGCTCGACAGAATCAGCCCCAGCATTTT
15 TRBJ1-1 TRBV4-1 - few CASSQVERGNTEAFF TGCGCCAGCAGCCAAGTTGAGCGGGGGAACACTGAAGCTTTCTTT
15 TRBJ1-1 TRBV24-1 - - CATSDAGGGDTEAFF TGTGCCACCAGTGATGCCGGGGGGGGCGACACTGAAGCTTTCTTT
14 TRBJ1-1 TRBV3-1/TRBV3-2 - - CASSQGRINTEAFF TGTGCCAGCAGCCAAGGCAGAATTAACACTGAAGCTTTCTTT
16 TRBJ1-1 TRBV5-8 - - CASSSLRAGTNTEAFF TGTGCCAGCAGCTCCCTGCGGGCAGGGACAAACACTGAAGCTTTCTTT
19 TRBJ2-2 TRBV5-5 TRBD2 once CASSLGLAGGFRGTGELFF TGTGCCAGCAGCTTGGGTCTAGCGGGGGGGTTTCGAGGCACCGGGGAGCTGTTTTTT
13 TRBJ2-3 TRBV18 - - CASSPPVLDTQYF TGTGCCAGCTCACCACCTGTTCTGGATACGCAGTATTTT
14 TRBJ1-2 TRBV15 - - CATSRDKAGYGYTF TGTGCCACCAGCAGAGACAAGGCCGGCTATGGCTACACCTTC
13 TRBJ2-5 TRBV10-3 - few CAISDGSQETQYF TGTGCCATCAGTGACGGCAGTCAAGAGACCCAGTACTTC
14 TRBJ1-5 TRBV7-9 - - CASRSDGSNQPQHF TGTGCCAGCAGATCGGACGGTAGCAATCAGCCCCAGCATTTT
14 TRBJ1-1 TRBV7-2 TRBD1 once CASSWDRANTEAFF TGTGCCAGCAGCTGGGACAGAGCGAACACTGAAGCTTTCTTT
17 TRBJ1-6 TRBV6-6 - - CASSHRKEPTHNSPLHF TGTGCCAGCAGTCACAGGAAGGAGCCAACACATAATTCACCCCTCCACTTT
15 TRBJ1-2 TRBV6-6 - - CATYQGLKANYGYTF TGTGCCACGTACCAGGGACTTAAAGCTAACTATGGCTACACCTTC
11 TRBJ2-3 TRBV6-2/TRBV6-3 - - CASSAADTQYF TGTGCCAGCAGTGCAGCGGATACGCAGTATTTT
14 TRBJ2-5 TRBV7-2 - - CASSLTGAQETQYF TGTGCCAGCAGCTTAACGGGGGCCCAAGAGACCCAGTACTTC
13 TRBJ2-5 TRBV29-1 - - CSVFGQGQETQYF TGCAGCGTTTTCGGGCAGGGCCAAGAGACCCAGTACTTC
16 TRBJ1-5 TRBV5-1 - - CASSPSIRGAGQPQHF TGCGCCAGCAGCCCCTCTATCCGGGGGGCAGGCCAGCCCCAGCATTTT
13 TRBJ2-5 TRBV29-1 TRBD1 - CSAKTGVEETQYF TGCAGCGCCAAGACAGGGGTCGAGGAGACCCAGTACTTC
15 TRBJ2-5 TRBV6-6 TRBD2 - CASSFRLADQETQYF TGTGCCAGCAGTTTCAGACTAGCGGACCAAGAGACCCAGTACTTC
15 TRBJ2-1 TRBV3-1/TRBV3-2 TRBD2 - CASSQASGGHNEQFF TGTGCCAGCAGCCAAGCTAGCGGGGGGCACAATGAGCAGTTCTTC
17 TRBJ2-3 TRBV3-1/TRBV3-2 TRBD2 - CASSQVGLAGGDSAQYF TGTGCCAGCAGCCAAGTGGGGCTAGCGGGGGGGGATAGTGCGCAGTATTTT
16 TRBJ2-1 TRBV19 TRBD1 - CASSSDPGQRRNEQFF TGTGCCAGTAGTTCCGACCCGGGACAGAGGAGAAATGAGCAGTTCTTC
19 TRBJ2-1 TRBV19 - - CASSIDPSRSGRAYNEQFF TGTGCCAGTAGTATAGATCCCAGTCGGTCGGGCAGGGCCTACAATGAGCAGTTCTTC
15 TRBJ1-4 TRBV6-5 TRBD1 - CASSYSDREGEKLFF TGTGCCAGCAGTTACTCCGACAGGGAGGGAGAAAAACTGTTTTTT
17 TRBJ1-4 TRBV5-1 - - CASSPKDRQATNEKLFF TGCGCCAGCAGCCCGAAGGACAGACAAGCAACTAATGAAAAACTGTTTTTT
11 TRBJ1-1 TRBV19 - few CASSNRVEAFF TGTGCCAGTAGCAACAGGGTTGAAGCTTTCTTT
16 TRBJ2-1 TRBV7-9 TRBD2 - CASSPYGLAENNEQFF TGTGCCAGCAGCCCCTACGGGCTAGCGGAAAACAATGAGCAGTTCTTC
14 TRBJ1-1 TRBV29-1 - - CSVGDMSRGTEAFF TGCAGCGTTGGGGATATGAGCCGGGGCACTGAAGCTTTCTTT
14 TRBJ2-5 TRBV5-6 TRBD2 - CASSLWTSGETQYF TGTGCCAGCAGCTTGTGGACTAGCGGGGAGACCCAGTACTTC
11 TRBJ1-2 TRBV3-1/TRBV3-2 - - CASSLGYGYTF TGTGCCAGCAGCCTCGGCTATGGCTACACCTTC
15 TRBJ1-5 TRBV6-5 - - CASSQRQYSNQPQHF TGTGCCAGCAGCCAAAGACAGTATAGCAATCAGCCCCAGCATTTT
15 TRBJ2-1 TRBV19 - few CASTRLPSSYNEQFF TGTGCCAGTACCCGACTACCGAGCTCCTACAATGAGCAGTTCTTC
15 TRBJ2-3 TRBV6-2/TRBV6-3 - - CASSYSAVRTDTQYF TGTGCCAGCAGTTACTCGGCAGTACGCACAGATACGCAGTATTTT
15 TRBJ2-2 TRBV5-1 - few CASSWGDRRTGELFF TGCGCCAGCAGCTGGGGGGACAGAAGGACCGGGGAGCTGTTTTTT
14 TRBJ2-3 TRBV24-1 - - CATSDRDSTDTQYF TGTGCCACCAGTGACAGGGACTCCACAGATACGCAGTATTTT